The entry below gives a single T cell receptor beta chain sequence along with its context. In the original workflow: Estimation of nucleated cell counts relied on the amplification of reference gene primers. Profiled with immunoSEQ multiplex PCR; TCRdb holds only in-frame clones, not every one. That table is the source of V, J and clone size, and D and trimming were worked out from the DNA. The repertoire holds 9,500 to 11,000 clones, with nearly 90% as singletons. The sample comes from a study of blood T cell repertoires in COVID-19. The wider study: The samples span acute and convalescent COVID-19 from the United States, Italy and Spain. PBMCs, B-cell-depleted T cells, or T cells were the source of the cDNA or gDNA that made up the material.

The CDR3 contains 14 residues. J was trimmed by 3 bases and V by 3 bases; bases with no gene match: 4. Germline V gene data show CDR1 as SEHNR and CDR2 as FQNEAQ (reference sequence). Sequencing input: peripheral blood. The chain has TRBV7-9 and TRBJ2-7, with TRBD1 matching 8 bases. The TCR comes from a human donor in a cohort sampled during active COVID-19. CDR3 amino acids: CASSFRTGGYEQYF. In DNA form, the CDR3 reads TGTGCCAGCAGCTTTCGTACAGGGGGCTACGAGCAGTACTTC. The full variable domain, completed using reference TRBV7-9 and TRBJ2-7, is DTGVSQNPRHKITKRGQNVTFRCDPISEHNRLYWYRQTLGQGPEFLTYFQNEAQLEKSRLLSDRFSAERPKGSFSTLEIQRTEQGDSAMYLCASSFRTGGYEQYFGPGTRLTVT.